This passage covers 10 T cell receptor beta chains from one sample sequenced in a study of immune evolution from preneoplasia to lung adenocarcinoma. Repertoires were generated with immunoSEQ multiplex PCR, while TCRdb's copy carries only in-frame clones and drops some. Among about 3,400 clones listed, roughly 70% were seen once. Sequencing was done on a sample of FFPE lung adenocarcinoma in situ tissue. Receptors originate from a person aged 55-80 years with lung adenocarcinoma.

The chain links TRBV11-2 to TRBJ2-7; 8 bases are a match to TRBD1. CDR1 is SGHAT and CDR2 is FQNNGV in the germline V gene. The trim removed 2 bases at V and 12 bases at J, leaving 9 bases unmatched. This CDR3 contains 13 residues. The CDR3 region is CASSLYGQGAPYF. In DNA, the CDR3 is TGTGCCAGCAGCTTATATGGCCAGGGGGCCCCGTACTTC. The full variable domain, completed using reference TRBV11-2 and TRBJ2-7, is EAGVAQSPRYKIIEKRQSVAFWCNPISGHATLYWYQQILGQGPKLLIQFQNNGVVDDSQLPKDRFSAERLKGVDSTLKIQPAKLEDSAVYLCASSLYGQGAPYFGPGTRLTVT.

This sequence joins TRBV15 and TRBJ1-1, with D tentatively TRBD1 (5 bases). Per germline, CDR1 LNHNV and CDR2 YYDKDF (reference sequence). Deletions cut 6 bases from V and 1 base from J, with 9 bases between. The CDR3 runs to 13 residues. As DNA, the CDR3 is TGTGCCACCAGTGCAGGGAGGAACACTGAAGCTTTCTTT. It translates to CATSAGRNTEAFF.

The chain uses TRBV30 and TRBJ1-4, with D tentatively TRBD1 (5 bases). This CDR3 contains 17 residues. V was shortened by 3 bases and J by 10 bases, with 27 bases between the two germline ends. Germline assignment: CDR1 GTSNPN and CDR2 SVGIG (reference sequence). CDR3 sequence reads: CAWSAYGPGLSSGKLFF. CDR3 in DNA: TGTGCCTGGAGCGCTTATGGGCCGGGACTCTCGTCCGGAAAACTGTTTTTT.

This rearrangement joins TRBV13 to TRBJ2-7; no definite D call. Germline V gene lookup returns CDR1 PRHDT and CDR2 FYEKMQ (reference sequence). The CDR3 sequence is 14 residues long. Trimming removed 2 bases at V and 2 bases at J, with 10 bases between. CDR3 DNA: TGTGCCAGCAGCTTAATACTAAACCCCTACGAGCAGTACTTC. It yields the protein CASSLILNPYEQYF.

V usage is TRBV9 and J usage is TRBJ2-2; D perhaps matches TRBD1 (6 bases). The germline V and J ends were trimmed by 0 bases and 4 bases, with 10 bases remaining between them. The CDR3 contains 15 residues. Germline V lookup: CDR1 SGDLS, CDR2 YYNGEE. CDR3 sequence reads: CASSVDQGFTGELFF. CDR3 DNA sequence: TGTGCCAGCAGCGTAGACCAGGGGTTCACCGGGGAGCTGTTTTTT. Together with reference TRBV9 and TRBJ2-2, the CDR3 gives the full variable domain: DSGVTQTPKHLITATGQRVTLRCSPRSGDLSVYWYQQSLDQGLQFLIQYYNGEERAKGNILERFSAQQFPDLHSELNLSSLELGDSALYFCASSVDQGFTGELFFGEGSRLTVL.

This clone appeared a few times. The chain has TRBV5-4 and TRBJ2-3, with TRBD2 matching over 7 bases. The germline CDR1 and CDR2 sequences are SGHNT and YYREEE (reference sequence). V lost 4 bases, J lost 3 bases, and 5 bases stayed unmatched. The CDR3 runs to 14 residues. CDR3 loop: CASSSWGGTDTQYF. The CDR3 DNA follows: TGTGCCAGCAGCAGTTGGGGGGGGACAGATACGCAGTATTTT.

This chain joins TRBV19 and TRBJ1-2; D uncertain. From germline, CDR1 is LNHDA and CDR2 SQIVND (reference sequence). V lost 5 bases and J 2 bases, leaving 12 bases between the germline ends. There are 14 residues in the CDR3. CDR3 residues: CASSVGVDNYGYTF. In nucleotides, the CDR3 is TGTGCCAGTAGTGTCGGGGTAGACAACTATGGCTACACCTTC.

This clone was seen a single time. The V call is TRBV19, the J call TRBJ2-3, with 7 bases that match TRBD1. There are 16 residues in the CDR3. Looked up from germline, CDR1 is LNHDA and CDR2 is SQIVND (reference sequence). Losses at the gene ends were 7 bases for V and 0 bases for J; bases not matched to a gene: 10. The chain's CDR3 is CASTLSGTASTDTQYF. In nucleotides, the CDR3 is TGTGCCAGTACCTTGTCCGGGACAGCCAGCACAGATACGCAGTATTTT.

The rearrangement uses TRBV7-9 and TRBJ1-2; possible D gene TRBD1, 5 bases. CDR3 length: 14 amino acids. CDR1 is SEHNR and CDR2 is FQNEAQ in the germline V gene (reference sequence). Trimming removed 5 bases from V and 4 bases from J, with 14 bases in between. Here the CDR3 reads CASSPPWGSYGYTF. The CDR3, as DNA: TGTGCCAGCAGCCCCCCCTGGGGGAGCTATGGCTACACCTTC. Looking up the rest from reference TRBV7-9 and TRBJ1-2 gives the full variable domain: DTGVSQNPRHKITKRGQNVTFRCDPISEHNRLYWYRQTLGQGPEFLTYFQNEAQLEKSRLLSDRFSAERPKGSFSTLEIQRTEQGDSAMYLCASSPPWGSYGYTFGSGTRLTVV.

The CDR3 sequence is CASSPEGGYGYTF. CDR3 DNA: TGTGCCAGCTCACCCGAGGGGGGCTATGGCTACACCTTC. V gene TRBV18 combines with J gene TRBJ1-2, with a possible D match to TRBD1 (6 bases). The V and J ends lost 3 bases and 4 bases respectively, with 9 bases between them. This CDR3 comprises 13 residues. CDR1 and CDR2 from the germline V gene are KGHSH and LQKENI. The full variable domain, its missing parts supplied by reference TRBV18 and TRBJ1-2, is NAGVMQNPRHLVRRRGQEARLRCSPMKGHSHVYWYRQLPEEGLKFMVYLQKENIIDESGMPKERFSAEFPKEGPSILRIQQVVRGDSAAYFCASSPEGGYGYTFGSGTRLTVV.